This TCR beta chain stems from a study of blood T cells in healthy people across ages. Of note for this clonotype: Its antigen is as yet unknown.

Overall study findings and caveats: Long-lived donors carried more naive CD4+ cells and greater diversity than aged donors. The percentage of naive T cells correlated strongly with TCR beta diversity.

PCR was performed a second time for about 7 to 12 cycles using a sample-barcoded 5' primer and a J-beta primer mix. Each of the cDNA molecules was tagged by a template-switch adaptor with 12 random nucleotides. A single record per CDR3 protein comes from TCRdb applying MiXCR to the 5' RACE reads. The sample holds about 680,000 distinct CDR3 sequences, about half seen once. This clonotype originated in a woman aged 55 to 70 in good health. Sequenced input: blood.

CDR3 loop: CSARGGTRLSEQFF. CDR3 DNA sequence: TGCAGTGCTAGAGGCGGGACGCGTCTCAGTGAGCAGTTCTTC. V is TRBV20-1 and J is TRBJ2-1, with D perhaps matching TRBD2 (6 bases). V lost 1 base and J lost 9, with 16 bases in between. This CDR3 comprises 14 residues. CDR1 is DFQATT and CDR2 is SNEGSKA in the germline V gene (reference sequence).